This T cell receptor (beta chain) stems from a study of graft-versus-host responses after intestinal transplantation. Study-wide context: Every recipient underwent anti-thymocyte globulin induction, then tacrolimus and steroids for three to four years. General study points: Early post-transplant falls in HvG clones accompanied the peak levels of circulating GvH clones. Recipient marrow showed GvH clones, some seen first in ileum or blood. Within the allografts of patients who had graft-donor T cell macrochimerism, graft-versus-host to host-versus-graft clonal ratios were high.

The trim removed 5 bases at V and 8 bases at J, leaving 12 bases unmatched. This CDR3 spans 16 amino acids. Looked up from germline, CDR1 is SGHTA and CDR2 is FQGNSA. Here immunoSEQ multiplex PCR was the method, and the copy in TCRdb shows in-frame clones only, minus some. The sample records roughly 97,000 clones, 75% to 95% being singletons. Concerning this clone itself: Antigen specificity is unknown.

This clonotype originated in a human donor who was the organ donor for an intestinal transplant. Material: unstimulated CD4+ T cells sorted from spleen or lymph node cells, obtained before transplant. J is TRBJ2-3 and V is TRBV7-2, with TRBD2 identical over 11 bases. The CDR3 sequence: CASSGNSGGAGGTQYF. In DNA form, the CDR3 reads TGTGCCAGCAGCGGCAATAGCGGGGGGGCCGGGGGTACGCAGTATTTT.